A few counts support the clone carrying this TCR beta chain. Its antigen is still unknown. This entry comes from a study of response to subunit inactivated influenza vaccine. Findings and limits, study-wide: With each seasonal influenza vaccination, the authors suggested, few new T cells are recruited.

TCRdb re-analysed the RT-PCR reads in MiXCR, keeping a single row per CDR3 protein. The data contain roughly 570,000 distinct CDR3 sequences, roughly 13% of them singletons. Germline values: CDR1 MNHEY, CDR2 SVGEGT. V was trimmed by 6 bases and J by 5 bases, leaving 18 bases between them. This CDR3 spans 15 amino acids. The chain links TRBV6-2 or TRBV6-3 to TRBJ2-3; the D gene is possibly TRBD2 (6 bases). This sequence originates from a man aged 45-60 years who received an inactivated influenza vaccine. This sample comprised PBMCs from blood, obtained more than 35 days after vaccination. As DNA, the CDR3 is TGTGCCAGCAGAGATCAGAGGAGGAGGGAAGATACGCAGTATTTT. This translates into CASRDQRRREDTQYF.